What follows is one T cell receptor (beta chain) and its context. This record comes from a study of blood T cell repertoires in COVID-19. Study at large: From T cells, B-cell-depleted T cells, or PBMCs came the material, which was cDNA or gDNA.

Authors' data handling: Quantification of nucleated cells was approximated via reference gene primer amplification. TCRdb's table, derived via immunoSEQ multiplex PCR, lists solely in-frame clones and lacks some. The V and J calls and clone size come from that table; D and trimming were worked out from the DNA. The data contain 130,000 to 150,000 clones, around 81% of them singletons. V was shortened by 4 bases and J by 0 bases, with 11 bases between the two germline ends. The CDR3 runs to 15 residues. Germline CDR1 is SEHNR and CDR2 is FQNEAQ (reference sequence). The chain recombines TRBV7-9 with TRBJ2-3; D gene unclear. This receptor was taken from a woman aged 40 to 50 with active or convalescent COVID-19. The specimen was peripheral blood. The CDR3 sequence is CASSSLSPSTDTQYF. CDR3 DNA sequence: TGTGCCAGCAGCTCCCTTAGCCCTAGCACAGATACGCAGTATTTT.